These 30 T cell receptor beta chains originate from one sample sequenced in a study of blood T cell repertoires in COVID-19. Sequencing was performed with immunoSEQ multiplex PCR; in TCRdb, only in-frame clones are kept and a portion is missing. In the table there are 150,000 to 200,000 clones, roughly 93% of which are singletons. The specimen sequenced was peripheral blood. The receptors were gathered from a man between 18 and 35 years old with COVID-19, enrolled during active disease.

The V gene is TRBV30, the J gene TRBJ1-5; TRBD1 matches at 7 bases. The J segment lost 4 bases and the V segment lost 0 bases, leaving 6 bases of the junction unmatched. The CDR3 runs to 15 residues. CDR1 and CDR2 from the germline V gene are GTSNPN and SVGIG (reference sequence). The CDR3 sequence is CAWSVSHRGNQPQHF. CDR3 DNA: TGTGCCTGGAGTGTATCCCACAGGGGAAATCAGCCCCAGCATTTT.

The chain uses TRBV5-6 and TRBJ1-2; perhaps TRBD1 as D (6 bases). The germline gives CDR1 SGHDT, CDR2 YYEEEE. V was pared by 7 bases and J by 0 bases, with 13 bases between. This CDR3 comprises 14 residues. The CDR3 reads CASLTQGSNYGYTF. CDR3 bases: TGTGCCAGCCTCACACAGGGATCTAACTATGGCTACACCTTC.

This clone has a single count. The chain joins TRBV4-3 to TRBJ2-7, with 11 positions matching TRBD2. This CDR3 has 18 amino acids. The J segment lost 2 bases and the V segment lost 0 bases, leaving 9 bases of the junction unmatched. Per germline, CDR1 LGHNA and CDR2 YSLEER. The CDR3 spells CASSQDRGLAGGPYEQYF. The CDR3 region has the DNA TGCGCCAGCAGCCAAGATAGGGGGCTAGCGGGAGGTCCCTACGAGCAGTACTTC.

CDR3 residues: CAWSDPRKHEQYF. The CDR3 coding sequence is TGTGCCTGGAGTGACCCGAGGAAACACGAGCAGTACTTC. The gene calls are TRBV30 and TRBJ2-7; D gene unclear. This CDR3 comprises 13 residues. The germline V gene encodes CDR1 GTSNPN and CDR2 SVGIG (reference sequence). The V end was cut by 1 base, the J end by 5 bases, with 12 bases between.

V usage is TRBV7-9 and J usage is TRBJ1-2; D is unclear. The CDR3 is made up of 13 amino acids. V shed 2 bases and J shed 4 bases, with 8 bases lying between them. CDR1 is SEHNR, CDR2 FQNEAQ, per germline (reference sequence). CDR3 in amino acids: CASSLTGGYGYTF. CDR3 coding DNA: TGTGCCAGCAGCTTAACGGGAGGCTATGGCTACACCTTC.

V usage is TRBV5-5 and J usage is TRBJ1-2, with 8 bases fitting TRBD1. V lost 6 bases and J lost 0; bases outside the gene matches: 7. Germline CDR1 and CDR2: SGHKS and YYEKEE (reference sequence). CDR3 size: 15 residues. The CDR3 sequence: CASMRGTGTNYGYTF. As DNA, the CDR3 is TGTGCCAGCATGAGGGGGACAGGCACTAACTATGGCTACACCTTC.

The chain carries TRBV27 and TRBJ2-1; D possibly corresponds to TRBD1 (6 bases). V was cut by 7 bases and J by 6 bases, with 10 bases left in between. Per germline, CDR1 MNHEY and CDR2 SMNVEV (reference sequence). The CDR3 covers 12 residues. CDR3 sequence: CASTGQFNEQFF. The CDR3 DNA follows: TGTGCCAGCACCGGACAGTTCAATGAGCAGTTCTTC.

V usage is TRBV9 and J usage is TRBJ1-1; perhaps TRBD1 as D (6 bases). Trimming took off 0 bases at V and 4 bases at J, with 10 bases between the two ends. CDR3 length: 14 amino acids. Germline CDR1 reads SGDLS; CDR2 reads YYNGEE. CDR3 residues: CASSVAGVGTEAFF. The CDR3 bases are TGTGCCAGCAGCGTAGCAGGGGTAGGCACTGAAGCTTTCTTT.

V is TRBV30 and J is TRBJ2-1; 8 bases match TRBD2. Trimming cost V 3 bases and J 4 bases; bases outside gene matches: 8. The CDR3 consists of 15 residues. Looked up from germline, CDR1 is GTSNPN and CDR2 is SVGIG (reference sequence). The CDR3 loop reads CAWSRLAFEYNEQFF. The CDR3 coding sequence is TGTGCCTGGAGCCGACTAGCGTTTGAATACAATGAGCAGTTCTTC.

This chain links TRBV29-1 with TRBJ2-7; the match to TRBD1 covers 7 bases. CDR3 length: 12 residues. J gave up 3 bases and V 7 bases, and 6 bases lay outside the gene matches. CDR1 and CDR2 from the germline V gene are SQVTM and ANQGSEA. CDR3 coding DNA: TGCAGCGCTACGGGACAGCTCTACGAGCAGTACTTC. This encodes CSATGQLYEQYF.

The chain couples TRBV28 to TRBJ2-1; 13 bases line up with TRBD2. V was clipped by 6 bases and J by 9 bases; unmatched bases: 5. CDR1 and CDR2 from the germline V gene are MDHEN and SYDVKM. The CDR3 sequence is 14 residues long. CDR3 in amino acids: CASSPGLAGLEQFF. CDR3 DNA sequence: TGTGCCAGCAGCCCGGGACTAGCGGGACTTGAGCAGTTCTTC. Filled out from reference TRBV28 and TRBJ2-1, the complete variable domain reads DVKVTQSSRYLVKRTGEKVFLECVQDMDHENMFWYRQDPGLGLRLIYFSYDVKMKEKGDIPEGYSVSREKKERFSLILESASTNQTSMYLCASSPGLAGLEQFFGPGTRLTVL.

This clone is a singleton in its sample. The chain is built from TRBV7-6 and TRBJ2-1; 12 nucleotides agree with TRBD2. Looked up from germline, CDR1 is SGHVS and CDR2 is FNYEAQ. The CDR3 is 16 amino acids. The V and J ends lost 5 bases and 0 bases, in that order; junction bases with no gene match: 2. The CDR3 DNA reads TGTGCCAGCAGCGAACTAGCGGGAGGCTCCTACAATGAGCAGTTCTTC. This translates into CASSELAGGSYNEQFF.

The chain combines TRBV7-2 with TRBJ1-1; D is possibly TRBD1 (5 bases). The CDR3 spans 16 residues. Germline V CDR1 and CDR2: SGHTA, FQGNSA. Between the trimmed V and J ends, which lost 1 base and 1 base, there was a span of 13 bases. The CDR3 DNA is TGTGCCAGCAGCTTAGGACCGGGACTGGGGAACACTGAAGCTTTCTTT. The encoded protein is CASSLGPGLGNTEAFF.

This chain uses TRBV9 with TRBJ2-1, with 7 bases identical to TRBD2. The CDR3 runs 15 residues. The germline V gene has CDR1 SGDLS and CDR2 YYNGEE. V was clipped by 2 bases and J by 6 bases; unmatched bases: 8. DNA of the CDR3: TGTGCCAGCAGCGTCCGGGGGGAGGCCTTCAATGAGCAGTTCTTC. This translates into CASSVRGEAFNEQFF.

J is TRBJ1-6 and V is TRBV2; D is uncertain. Trimming took off 3 bases at V and 7 bases at J, with 7 bases between the two ends. This CDR3 region has 13 residues. Germline V lookup: CDR1 SNHLY, CDR2 FYNNEI. The CDR3 bases are TGTGCCAGCAGTGAGCAGAGGAATTCACCCCTCCACTTT. Its protein product is CASSEQRNSPLHF.

V usage is TRBV7-9 and J usage is TRBJ2-1; TRBD2 agrees at 10 bases. There are 15 residues in the CDR3. CDR1 is SEHNR, CDR2 FQNEAQ, per germline (reference sequence). V was clipped by 10 bases and J by 5 bases; unmatched bases: 11. The CDR3 DNA sequence: TGTGCCACCTTGAAGTGGACTAGCGGACACAATGAGCAGTTCTTC. Amino acid sequence: CATLKWTSGHNEQFF.

This sequence joins TRBV7-9 and TRBJ1-4; D might be TRBD1 (6 bases). The V end lost 0 bases, the J end lost 7 bases, and 12 bases lay between the germline ends. Germline V CDR1 and CDR2: SEHNR, FQNEAQ (reference sequence). This CDR3 comprises 15 residues. The CDR3 DNA follows: TGTGCCAGCAGCTTAGCCACACAGGGAAGTGAAAAACTGTTTTTT. Translation: CASSLATQGSEKLFF.

The chain is built from TRBV2 and TRBJ2-7; TRBD1 agrees at 7 bases. The V gene's germline CDR1 is SNHLY and CDR2 FYNNEI. There are 14 residues in the CDR3. The ends lost 2 bases at V and 3 bases at J; junction bases unmatched: 4. The CDR3 region has the DNA TGTGCCAGCAGTGAATTGGCAGGGGGCTACGAGCAGTACTTC. This gives the protein CASSELAGGYEQYF.

The chain couples TRBV7-3 to TRBJ1-2; D is unresolved. This CDR3 region has 13 residues. The V and J ends lost 2 bases and 4 bases respectively, with 8 bases between them. The V gene's germline CDR1 is SGHTA and CDR2 FQGTGA. CDR3 amino acids: CASSLEGLYGYTF. The CDR3 DNA follows: TGTGCCAGCAGCTTAGAGGGCCTCTATGGCTACACCTTC. Variable domain in full (rest from reference TRBV7-3 and TRBJ1-2): GAGVSQTPSNKVTEKGKYVELRCDPISGHTALYWYRQSLGQGPEFLIYFQGTGAADDSGLPNDRFFAVRPEGSVSTLKIQRTERGDSAVYLCASSLEGLYGYTFGSGTRLTVV.

In this sample, this clone turned up once. This chain links TRBV28 with TRBJ2-1; 8 positions agree with TRBD2. This CDR3 is built from 15 residues. Unmatched junction bases numbered 8, after V lost 3 bases and J lost 7 bases. Germline assignment: CDR1 MDHEN and CDR2 SYDVKM. CDR3 coding DNA: TGTGCCAGCAGTTTCGGGGGGGCCCCGGGGAATGAGCAGTTCTTC. It codes for CASSFGGAPGNEQFF.

This chain links TRBV5-6 with TRBJ2-1, with D possibly being TRBD2 (5 bases). Trimming removed 0 bases at V and 5 bases at J, with 9 bases between. CDR3 length: 14 amino acids. From germline, CDR1 is SGHDT and CDR2 YYEEEE. CDR3 residues: CASSLGLTHNEQFF. Written as DNA, the CDR3 is TGTGCCAGCAGCTTGGGACTAACACACAATGAGCAGTTCTTC. Complete variable domain (other parts from reference TRBV5-6 and TRBJ2-1): DAGVTQSPTHLIKTRGQQVTLRCSPKSGHDTVSWYQQALGQGPQFIFQYYEEEERQRGNFPDRFSGHQFPNYSSELNVNALLLGDSALYLCASSLGLTHNEQFFGPGTRLTVL.

The V call is TRBV4-2, the J call TRBJ2-1; unclear D gene. Trimming took 0 bases from V and 0 from J, leaving 6 bases between them. Germline values: CDR1 LGHNA, CDR2 YNFKEQ. The CDR3 totals 15 residues. This chain's CDR3 is CASSQESPSYNEQFF. The CDR3 bases are TGTGCCAGCAGCCAAGAGAGCCCCTCCTACAATGAGCAGTTCTTC.

This rearrangement joins TRBV3-1 (or the pseudogene TRBV3-2) to TRBJ2-7, with a tentative D call TRBD1 (6 bases). CDR3 size: 13 residues. Trimming removed 4 bases at V and 0 bases at J, with 7 bases between. From germline, CDR1 is LGHDT and CDR2 YNNKEL (reference sequence). CDR3 sequence (DNA): TGTGCCAGCAGCCGGGACACCTCCTACGAGCAGTACTTC. Amino acids: CASSRDTSYEQYF.

The chain employs TRBV12-3 or TRBV12-4 and TRBJ2-5; no reliable D call. The length of the CDR3 is 11 residues. The V end was cut by 6 bases, the J end by 4 bases, with 6 bases between. In nucleotides, the CDR3 is TGTGCCAGCAGACGAGGAGAGACCCAGTACTTC. It codes for CASRRGETQYF.

With respect to this clone: Germline is not matched at one junction end, which may reflect a read error. The chain is built from TRBV6-5 and TRBJ1-4, with unresolved D. The CDR3 extends over 14 amino acids. Germline V lookup: CDR1 MNHEY, CDR2 SVGAGI. CDR3 region: CASKRGGESEKLLF. The CDR3 DNA follows: TGTGCCAGCAAGCGGGGAGGTGAATCTGAAAAACTGCTTTTT.

The chain has TRBV28 and TRBJ1-5, with TRBD1 as a possible D gene (5 bases). Germline loops: CDR1 MDHEN, CDR2 SYDVKM. The CDR3 sequence is 18 residues long. Trimming shortened V by 3 bases and J by 5 bases, and 23 bases separated the two germline ends. CDR3 DNA: TGTGCCAGCAGTTTCTTTACGGGGGAGGGGATCATGGATCAGCCCCAGCATTTT. Translated: CASSFFTGEGIMDQPQHF. Combining the CDR3 with reference TRBV28 and TRBJ1-5 gives the whole variable domain DVKVTQSSRYLVKRTGEKVFLECVQDMDHENMFWYRQDPGLGLRLIYFSYDVKMKEKGDIPEGYSVSREKKERFSLILESASTNQTSMYLCASSFFTGEGIMDQPQHFGDGTRLSIL.

V and J are TRBV5-5 and TRBJ2-1, with 7 bases fitting TRBD2. Germline V lookup: CDR1 SGHKS, CDR2 YYEKEE (reference sequence). J was trimmed by 3 bases and V by 1 base; bases with no gene match: 4. This CDR3 has 15 residues. The CDR3 sequence is CASSLPPSGYNEQFF. DNA of the CDR3: TGTGCCAGCAGCTTGCCACCTAGCGGCTACAATGAGCAGTTCTTC.

The count of this clone is one. The chain joins TRBV4-3 to TRBJ1-2, with D possibly matching TRBD1 (5 bases). CDR1 is LGHNA, CDR2 YSLEER, per germline. Trimming took off 4 bases at V and 1 base at J, with 13 bases between the two ends. This CDR3 spans 15 amino acids. Here the CDR3 DNA reads TGCGCCAGCAGCCTTCTAGGGGTCGTTAACTATGGCTACACCTTC. This codes for CASSLLGVVNYGYTF.

The chain employs TRBV24-1 and TRBJ2-2, with D perhaps matching TRBD1 (6 bases). Germline CDR1 reads KGHDR; CDR2 reads SFDVKD. V was clipped by 7 bases and J by 5 bases, with 22 bases between them. There are 17 residues in the CDR3. CDR3 sequence (DNA): TGTGCCACCAGCAATTCCGGGACACCAAAAGGGACCGGGGAGCTGTTTTTT. Its protein product is CATSNSGTPKGTGELFF.

The CDR3 DNA reads TGTGCCACCAGCAGAGATGGGAGGAGCCGTAACGAGCAGTTCTTC. Its translation: CATSRDGRSRNEQFF. The chain couples TRBV15 to TRBJ2-1; D perhaps matches TRBD2 (6 bases). This CDR3 has 15 amino acids. CDR1 LNHNV and CDR2 YYDKDF come from the germline V gene (reference sequence). Between the trimmed V and J ends, which lost 0 bases and 10 bases, there was a span of 16 bases.